This T cell receptor (beta chain) was sequenced in a study of shared clonotypes between healthy human individuals (dated by TCRdb to about 2020). Concerning the study at large: The cohort comprised a couple of women and a few men aged 18 to 49 years. Per donor, three plates each were used for CD4 naive and CD4 memory, two for CD8 naive, and one for CD8 memory. Libraries were prepared and TCR repertoires were sequenced by different laboratories using diverse techniques, in order to increase sequencing depth and limit assay-specific biases. Blood TCR repertoires of five healthy adults were deeply sequenced to estimate repertoire size and the extent of clonotype sharing between individuals. Leukapheresis yielded between about 0.94 and 9 billion PBMCs per donor.

The paper's findings and limits, for the study overall: Pairwise subsampling led to the expectation that sequencing depth would affect the degree of clonotype sharing among donors. Because the study included only a small number of donors, the genetic and exposure-history diversity represented was limited. Across a handful of donors, roughly 5% of naive CD4, 3% to 3.5% of naive CD8, 2.3% of memory CD4, and approximately 0.4% of memory CD8 clonotypes were shared. Incomplete sequencing was indicated by rarefaction of sorted-subset datasets, despite the large sequencing depth. Sampling was limited to blood, and TCR repertoires in tissue likely differ from TCR repertoires in blood. Higher generation probabilities were observed for clonotypes shared by all four sorted-subset donors than for non-shared clonotypes. Naive subsets generally had larger estimated clonotype richness than memory subsets.

The CDR3 covers 13 residues, taking in both the cysteine and the phenylalanine. The kept DNA is CDR3 alone, 39 bases in frame from the first base. V is pared back by 1 base and J by 2 bases, with 7 bases lying between the germline termini. CDR1 is given as SQVTM and CDR2 as ANQGSEA, both from the germline V gene. Donors were healthy HIV-negative adults with no recently reported acute infections or vaccinations. Every donor was a Caucasian adult residing in Nashville, Tennessee, USA. CD4+ T cells were enriched through magnetic negative selection, after which naive cells were positively selected on CD45RA and the remaining negative fraction served as the memory subset. After blood collection by leukapheresis, PBMCs were isolated using Ficoll-Histopaque density gradient centrifugation and then cryopreserved in the vapor phase of liquid nitrogen. Purity and quantity of every magnetically sorted T cell population were checked by analytical flow cytometry. From each sorted fraction, genomic DNA was isolated and quantified by UV absorbance on a Nanodrop 2000c.

A single count supports this clone. Its antigen is not yet known. Base qualities are missing; no much larger clone stands one base away. Other DNA sequences of this sample code for an identical CDR3. TCR CDR3 regions were amplified from genomic DNA by multiplex PCR using the deep immunoSEQ assay. Genomic DNA extracted from each cell subset was distributed evenly over all wells of several immunoSEQ 96-well plates, and each plate served as one replicate. For sorted subsets, each replicate PCR was loaded with approximately 200 ng genomic DNA, equivalent to 30,000 or so T cell genomes. Purified libraries were quantified with a Qubit 3.0 fluorometer, sized on a Bioanalyzer 2100, and re-quantified with the KAPA Library Quantification kit. Every immunoSEQ 96-well plate was sequenced on a dedicated single-read 150-cycle Illumina NextSeq 550 flow cell. Turning to the authors' computational methods: Because the immunoSEQ output held only junctional sequences and lacked quality scores, the filtering could not match the filtering applied to full-length reads. To assign V/J genes and CDR3, sequences were annotated using PyIR, a Python wrapper for IgBLAST v1.9, with IMGT germline references. Reads were filtered out if the reads had weak V/J assignments (E-value above 1e-6), no CDR3, stop codons, out-of-frame junctions, or ambiguous translated residues. A V3J clonotype was defined by an identical inferred V gene, J gene, and CDR3 amino acid sequence. Percentage overlap between repertoires was computed as shared unique clonotypes divided by the size of the smaller repertoire. RTK rarefaction, the Chao1 estimator, and Recon v2.1 estimates of unobserved clonotypes were used to assess repertoire richness. Generation probabilities for all TCRbeta clonotypes obtained by the gDNA method from a handful of donors were computed using OLGA. Sourced from immuneACCESS, this table was stored by TCRdb with only in-frame sequences that have V and J called. A share of the clones is absent; for the studies checked, an unresolved V gene accounts for under half, and the remainder has no known explanation. D and trimming were read from the DNA, whereas the V and J calls and clone size are those reported in that table. The sample table lists over a million clones, around 97% of them with a count of one. Approximately 1% of the sample is taken by the ten largest.

This receptor was obtained from a man younger than 40 in good health. Sequenced sample: naive CD4+ T cells sorted from blood. The cell subset or site label here, explained by the study, means: CD45RA+ positively selected. The chain joins TRBV29-1 to TRBJ2-3; the D gene is not confidently resolved. Read as DNA, the sequence is TGCAGCGTTGAAGGCCGGTTCACAGATACGCAGTATTTT. This is translated as CSVEGRFTDTQYF.